Below, 12 T cell receptor beta chains from the same sample are listed, as sequenced in a study of blood T cell repertoires in COVID-19. Only in-frame clones appear in the TCRdb table, and some are missing; sequencing was by immunoSEQ multiplex PCR. The sample records 270,000 or so clones, roughly 85% being singletons. Sequenced input: peripheral blood. Every receptor here comes from a woman under 40 with active or convalescent COVID-19.

The chain joins TRBV27 to TRBJ2-1, with D possibly being TRBD2 (7 bases). The CDR3 totals 14 residues. V was trimmed by 5 bases and J by 9 bases, leaving 17 bases between them. Per germline, CDR1 MNHEY and CDR2 SMNVEV (reference sequence). The CDR3 DNA follows: TGTGCCAGCAGTCTCATGGGGGGGCTCGGTGAGCAGTTCTTC. This sequence encodes CASSLMGGLGEQFF.

In its sample, this clone was seen once. The CDR3 DNA reads as TGTGCCAGCAGTAAACCGGGACAGGGGGAGACCCAGTACTTC. As protein: CASSKPGQGETQYF. V gene TRBV28 combines with J gene TRBJ2-5, with 10 bases identical to TRBD1. This CDR3 spans 14 amino acids. Germline CDR1 reads MDHEN; CDR2 reads SYDVKM. After removal of 5 bases from V and 5 bases from J, the junction contained 5 bases not matched to a gene.

The chain employs TRBV28 and TRBJ2-3; TRBD2 matches 12 bases. Looked up from germline, CDR1 is MDHEN and CDR2 is SYDVKM. The CDR3 is 16 residues long. Trimming at V came to 7 bases and at J to 2 bases, leaving 7 bases not matched to a gene. Here the CDR3 reads CASMRLAGGFTDTQYF. DNA for the CDR3: TGTGCCAGCATGCGGCTAGCGGGGGGGTTCACAGATACGCAGTATTTT.

The CDR3 reads CASSRGGYEQYF. CDR3 DNA: TGTGCCAGCAGCCGAGGGGGCTACGAGCAGTACTTC. This chain uses TRBV7-9 with TRBJ2-7; tentatively, D is TRBD1 (6 bases). The CDR3 extends over 12 amino acids. Trimming stripped 5 bases from V and 3 bases from J, with 8 bases between. Germline lookup yields CDR1 SEHNR and CDR2 FQNEAQ (reference sequence).

The chain carries TRBV9 and TRBJ1-2; D gene uncertain. Trimming took 3 bases from V and 3 from J, leaving 12 bases between them. CDR1 is SGDLS, CDR2 YYNGEE, per germline. The CDR3 runs to 14 residues. CDR3 region: CASSARGTDYGYTF. DNA of the CDR3: TGTGCCAGCAGCGCCCGAGGTACGGACTATGGCTACACCTTC.

The gene calls are TRBV11-1 and TRBJ2-7; 11 nucleotides agree with TRBD2. The length of the CDR3 is 15 residues. J lost 6 bases, V lost 5 bases, and 9 bases had no gene match. Germline-derived CDR1 and CDR2 are SGHAT and FQDESV (reference sequence). The CDR3 protein is CASSERPGLAVEQYF. CDR3 sequence (DNA): TGTGCCAGCAGCGAGAGACCGGGACTAGCGGTCGAGCAGTACTTC.

V usage is TRBV5-4 and J usage is TRBJ1-5, with 7 bases fitting TRBD1. The CDR3 contains 16 residues. V trimming: 4 bases; J trimming: 4 bases; junction bases outside the gene matches: 11. Germline V lookup: CDR1 SGHNT, CDR2 YYREEE (reference sequence). In DNA form, the CDR3 reads TGTGCCAGCAGCCGAGGGGGAACAGGGGAAAATCAGCCCCAGCATTTT. Residues: CASSRGGTGENQPQHF.

This sequence joins TRBV29-1 and TRBJ2-3, with 8 bases identical to TRBD1. CDR3 length: 16 amino acids. Germline CDR1 and CDR2: SQVTM and ANQGSEA. The J segment lost 0 bases and the V segment lost 7 bases, leaving 12 bases of the junction unmatched. The CDR3, as DNA: TGCAGCGCTAGCCCATCGGACAGGGCGAGCACAGATACGCAGTATTTT. It is translated as CSASPSDRASTDTQYF.

This chain connects TRBV6-2 or TRBV6-3 to TRBJ2-2; 10 bases are shared with TRBD2. This CDR3 region has 19 residues. With 5 bases clipped from V and 0 bases from J, the junction kept 12 bases outside the gene matches. Germline V CDR1 and CDR2: MNHEY, SVGEGT. The CDR3 here is CASSRRIMLAGANTGELFF. For the CDR3, the DNA is TGTGCCAGCAGTCGCCGGATTATGCTAGCGGGGGCGAACACCGGGGAGCTGTTTTTT.

The chain recombines TRBV5-5 with TRBJ2-3; 7 bases align to TRBD1. The CDR3 length is 16 residues. The V and J ends lost 4 bases and 6 bases, in that order; junction bases with no gene match: 14. Germline CDR1 and CDR2: SGHKS and YYEKEE (reference sequence). The CDR3 sequence: CASSLNRGANIDTQYF. The CDR3 region has the DNA TGTGCCAGCAGCCTCAACAGGGGAGCAAATATCGATACGCAGTATTTT.

V usage is TRBV7-9 and J usage is TRBJ1-4; perhaps TRBD1 as D (5 bases). The CDR3 runs 18 residues. The germline V and J ends were trimmed by 6 bases and 3 bases, with 23 bases remaining between them. Germline CDR1 SEHNR, CDR2 FQNEAQ (reference sequence). The CDR3 nucleotides are TGTGCCAGCAGTCCCCCTTATGGGGCGGGGGATTCTAATGAAAAACTGTTTTTT. Encoded protein: CASSPPYGAGDSNEKLFF. The full variable domain, rest sourced from reference TRBV7-9 and TRBJ1-4, is DTGVSQNPRHKITKRGQNVTFRCDPISEHNRLYWYRQTLGQGPEFLTYFQNEAQLEKSRLLSDRFSAERPKGSFSTLEIQRTEQGDSAMYLCASSPPYGAGDSNEKLFFGSGTQLSVL.

This chain joins TRBV29-1 and TRBJ1-4; D unclear. CDR1 and CDR2 (germline): SQVTM, ANQGSEA. This CDR3 is built from 13 residues. Trimming removed 8 bases from V and 8 bases from J, with 18 bases in between. CDR3 in DNA: TGCAGCTTCCGGGATCAAGGGAAGGAAAAACTGTTTTTT. Amino acids: CSFRDQGKEKLFF.